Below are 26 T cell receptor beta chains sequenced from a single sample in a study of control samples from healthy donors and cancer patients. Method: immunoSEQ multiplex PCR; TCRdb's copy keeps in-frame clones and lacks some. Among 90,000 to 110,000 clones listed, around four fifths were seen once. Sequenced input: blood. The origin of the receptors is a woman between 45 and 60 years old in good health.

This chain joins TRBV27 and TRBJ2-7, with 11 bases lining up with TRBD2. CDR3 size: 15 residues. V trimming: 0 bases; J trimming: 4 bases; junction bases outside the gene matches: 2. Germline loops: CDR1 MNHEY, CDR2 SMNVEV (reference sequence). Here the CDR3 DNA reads TGTGCCAGCAGTTTATCACCTAGCGGGGGGTACGAGCAGTACTTC. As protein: CASSLSPSGGYEQYF.

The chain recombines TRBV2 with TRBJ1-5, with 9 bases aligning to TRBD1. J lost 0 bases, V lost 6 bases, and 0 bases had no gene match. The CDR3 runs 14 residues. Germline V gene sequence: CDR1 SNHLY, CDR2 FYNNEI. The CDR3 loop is CASRDRGSNQPQHF. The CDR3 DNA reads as TGTGCCAGCAGGGACAGGGGTAGCAATCAGCCCCAGCATTTT. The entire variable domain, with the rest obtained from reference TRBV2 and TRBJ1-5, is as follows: EPEVTQTPSHQVTQMGQEVILRCVPISNHLYFYWYRQILGQKVEFLVSFYNNEISEKSEIFDDQFSVERPDGSNFTLKIRSTKLEDSAMYFCASRDRGSNQPQHFGDGTRLSIL.

Here the CDR3 DNA reads TGTGCCAGCAGCTTGAGGTTGCGACATGACTTGGGGGAGACCCAGTACTTC. Its protein product is CASSLRLRHDLGETQYF. The V call is TRBV5-4, the J call TRBJ2-5; D is uncertain. The CDR3 contains 17 residues. The germline gives CDR1 SGHNT, CDR2 YYREEE (reference sequence). Between the trimmed V and J ends, which lost 1 base and 5 bases, there was a span of 21 bases.

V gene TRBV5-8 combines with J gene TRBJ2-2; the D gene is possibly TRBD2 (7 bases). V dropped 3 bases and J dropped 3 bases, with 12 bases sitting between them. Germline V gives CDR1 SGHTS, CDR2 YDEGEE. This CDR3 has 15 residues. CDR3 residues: CASSWGGADTGELFF. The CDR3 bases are TGTGCCAGCAGCTGGGGGGGGGCGGACACCGGGGAGCTGTTTTTT. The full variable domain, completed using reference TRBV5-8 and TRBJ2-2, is EAGVTQSPTHLIKTRGQQATLRCSPISGHTSVYWYQQALGLGLQFLLWYDEGEERNRGNFPPRFSGRQFPNYSSELNVNALELEDSALYLCASSWGGADTGELFFGEGSRLTVL.

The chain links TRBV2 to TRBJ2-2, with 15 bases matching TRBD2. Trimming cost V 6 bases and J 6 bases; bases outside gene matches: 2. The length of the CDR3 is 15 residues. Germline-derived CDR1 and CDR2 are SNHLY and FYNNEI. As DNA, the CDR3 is TGTGCCAGCAGATGGACTAGCGGGAGGGCCGGGGAGCTGTTTTTT. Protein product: CASRWTSGRAGELFF. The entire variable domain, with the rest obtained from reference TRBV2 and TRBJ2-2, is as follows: EPEVTQTPSHQVTQMGQEVILRCVPISNHLYFYWYRQILGQKVEFLVSFYNNEISEKSEIFDDQFSVERPDGSNFTLKIRSTKLEDSAMYFCASRWTSGRAGELFFGEGSRLTVL.

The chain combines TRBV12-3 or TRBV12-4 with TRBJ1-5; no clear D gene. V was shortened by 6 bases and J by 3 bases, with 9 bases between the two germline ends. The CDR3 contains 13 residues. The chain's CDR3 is CASRLGNNQPQHF. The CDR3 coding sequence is TGTGCCAGCAGGTTGGGCAACAATCAGCCCCAGCATTTT.

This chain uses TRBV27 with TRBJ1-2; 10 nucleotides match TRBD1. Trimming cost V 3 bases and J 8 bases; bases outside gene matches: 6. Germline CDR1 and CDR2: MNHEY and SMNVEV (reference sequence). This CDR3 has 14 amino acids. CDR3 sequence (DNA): TGTGCCAGCAGTTTGAGACAGGGGGCGGGGGGCTACACCTTC. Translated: CASSLRQGAGGYTF.

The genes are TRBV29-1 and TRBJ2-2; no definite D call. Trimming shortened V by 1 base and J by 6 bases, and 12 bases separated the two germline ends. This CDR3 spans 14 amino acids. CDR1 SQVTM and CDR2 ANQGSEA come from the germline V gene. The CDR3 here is CSVEGPFRPGELFF. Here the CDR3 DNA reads TGCAGCGTTGAAGGTCCGTTTCGACCCGGGGAGCTGTTTTTT.

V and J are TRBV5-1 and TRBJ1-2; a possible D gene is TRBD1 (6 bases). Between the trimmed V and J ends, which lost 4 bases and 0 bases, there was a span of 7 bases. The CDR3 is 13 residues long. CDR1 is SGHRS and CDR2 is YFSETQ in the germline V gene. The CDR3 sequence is CASSQGSNYGYTF. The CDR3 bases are TGCGCCAGCAGCCAGGGGTCTAACTATGGCTACACCTTC.

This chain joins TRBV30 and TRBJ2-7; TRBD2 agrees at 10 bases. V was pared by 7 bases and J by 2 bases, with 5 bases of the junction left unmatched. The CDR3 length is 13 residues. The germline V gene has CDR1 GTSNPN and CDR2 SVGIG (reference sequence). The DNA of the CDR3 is TGTGCCTCGAGGACTAGCGGACCCTACGAGCAGTACTTC. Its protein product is CASRTSGPYEQYF.

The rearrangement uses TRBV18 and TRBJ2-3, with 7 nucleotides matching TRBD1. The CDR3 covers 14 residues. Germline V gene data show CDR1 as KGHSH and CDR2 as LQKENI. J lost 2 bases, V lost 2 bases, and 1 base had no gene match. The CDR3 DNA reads TGTGCCAGCTCACCAGACAGGGCCACAGATACGCAGTATTTT. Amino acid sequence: CASSPDRATDTQYF.

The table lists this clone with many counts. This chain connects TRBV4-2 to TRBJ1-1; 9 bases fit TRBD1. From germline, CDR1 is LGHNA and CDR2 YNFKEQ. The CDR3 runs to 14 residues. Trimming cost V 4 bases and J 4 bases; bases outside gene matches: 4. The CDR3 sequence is CASSPGQGSTEAFF. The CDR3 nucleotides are TGTGCCAGCAGCCCAGGACAGGGGAGCACTGAAGCTTTCTTT.

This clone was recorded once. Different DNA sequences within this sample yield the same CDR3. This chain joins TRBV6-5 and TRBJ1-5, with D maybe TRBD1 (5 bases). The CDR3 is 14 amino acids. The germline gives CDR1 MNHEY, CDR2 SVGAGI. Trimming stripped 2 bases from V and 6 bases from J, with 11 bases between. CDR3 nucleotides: TGTGCCAGCAGTTACGGCGAGGGGATTCAGCCCCAGCATTTT. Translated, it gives CASSYGEGIQPQHF.

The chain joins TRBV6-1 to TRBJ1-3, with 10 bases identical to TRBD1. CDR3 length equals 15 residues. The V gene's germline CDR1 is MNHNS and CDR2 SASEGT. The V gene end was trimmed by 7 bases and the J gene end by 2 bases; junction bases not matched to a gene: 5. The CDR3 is CASKIGQGAGNTIYF. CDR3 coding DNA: TGTGCCAGCAAGATTGGACAGGGGGCTGGAAACACCATATATTTT.

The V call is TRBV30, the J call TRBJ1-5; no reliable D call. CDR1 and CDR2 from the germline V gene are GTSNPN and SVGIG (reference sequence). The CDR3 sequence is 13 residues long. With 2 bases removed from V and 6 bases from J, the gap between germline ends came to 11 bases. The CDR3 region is CAWSPTKTQPQHF. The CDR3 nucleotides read TGTGCCTGGAGTCCGACAAAAACTCAGCCCCAGCATTTT.

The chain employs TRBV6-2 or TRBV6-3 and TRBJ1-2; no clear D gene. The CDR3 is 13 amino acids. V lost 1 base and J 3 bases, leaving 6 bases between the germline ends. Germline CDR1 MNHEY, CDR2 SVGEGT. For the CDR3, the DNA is TGTGCCAGCAGTTACTGGCACGACTATGGCTACACCTTC. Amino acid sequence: CASSYWHDYGYTF.

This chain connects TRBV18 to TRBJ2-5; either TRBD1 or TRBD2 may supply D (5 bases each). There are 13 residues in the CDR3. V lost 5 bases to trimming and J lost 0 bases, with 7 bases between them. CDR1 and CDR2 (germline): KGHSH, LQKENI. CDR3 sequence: CASSGTDQETQYF. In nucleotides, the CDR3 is TGTGCCAGCTCAGGGACGGACCAAGAGACCCAGTACTTC.

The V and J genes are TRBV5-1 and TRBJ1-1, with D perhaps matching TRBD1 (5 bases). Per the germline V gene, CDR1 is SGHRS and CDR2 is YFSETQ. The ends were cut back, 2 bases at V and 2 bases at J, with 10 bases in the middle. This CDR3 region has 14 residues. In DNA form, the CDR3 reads TGCGCCAGCAGCTTCGAGGGGCCCAACACTGAAGCTTTCTTT. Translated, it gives CASSFEGPNTEAFF.

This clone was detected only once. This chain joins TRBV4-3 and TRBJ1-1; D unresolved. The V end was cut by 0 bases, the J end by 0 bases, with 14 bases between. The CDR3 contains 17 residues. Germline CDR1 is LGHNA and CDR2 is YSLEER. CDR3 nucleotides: TGCGCCAGCAGCCAAGACTTGAGGAGGACTTTGAACACTGAAGCTTTCTTT. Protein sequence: CASSQDLRRTLNTEAFF.

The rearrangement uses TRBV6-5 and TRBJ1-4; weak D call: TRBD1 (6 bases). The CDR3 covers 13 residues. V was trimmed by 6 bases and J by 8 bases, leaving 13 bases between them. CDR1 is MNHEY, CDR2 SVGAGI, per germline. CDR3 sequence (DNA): TGTGCCAGCAGACGGTCTACAGGGGAAAAACTGTTTTTT. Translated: CASRRSTGEKLFF.

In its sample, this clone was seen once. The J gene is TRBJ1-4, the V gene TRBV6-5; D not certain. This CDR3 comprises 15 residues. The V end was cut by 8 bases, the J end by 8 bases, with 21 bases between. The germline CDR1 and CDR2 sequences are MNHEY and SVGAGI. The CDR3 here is CASQLYRVVGEKLFF. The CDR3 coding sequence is TGTGCCAGCCAATTATACCGGGTGGTTGGGGAAAAACTGTTTTTT.

CDR3: CASSAGEAYNEQFF. The CDR3 DNA sequence: TGTGCCAGCAGTGCAGGGGAAGCTTACAATGAGCAGTTCTTC. The rearrangement uses TRBV7-8 and TRBJ2-1, with D perhaps matching TRBD1 (6 bases). This CDR3 has 14 residues. Germline V gene data show CDR1 as SGHVS and CDR2 as FQNEAQ. V was clipped by 6 bases and J by 4 bases, with 13 bases between them.

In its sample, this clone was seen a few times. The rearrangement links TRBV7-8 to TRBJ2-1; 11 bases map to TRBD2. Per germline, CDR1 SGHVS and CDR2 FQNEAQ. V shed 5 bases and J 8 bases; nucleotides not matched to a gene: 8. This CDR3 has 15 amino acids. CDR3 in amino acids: CASSRGLAEKYEQFF. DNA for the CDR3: TGTGCCAGCAGCAGGGGACTAGCGGAAAAGTATGAGCAGTTCTTC.

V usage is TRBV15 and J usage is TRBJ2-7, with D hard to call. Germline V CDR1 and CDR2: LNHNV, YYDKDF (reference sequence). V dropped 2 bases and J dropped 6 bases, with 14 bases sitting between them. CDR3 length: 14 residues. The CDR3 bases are TGTGCCACCAGCAGATCTACTGGGCGGCGCGAGCAGTACTTC. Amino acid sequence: CATSRSTGRREQYF.

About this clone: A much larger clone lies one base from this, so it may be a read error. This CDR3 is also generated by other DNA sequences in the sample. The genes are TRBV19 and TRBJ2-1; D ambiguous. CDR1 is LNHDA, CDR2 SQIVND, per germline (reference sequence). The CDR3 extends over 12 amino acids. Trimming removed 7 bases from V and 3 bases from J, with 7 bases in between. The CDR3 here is CASKDYYNEQFF. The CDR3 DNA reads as TGTGCCAGTAAGGATTACTACAATGAGCAGTTCTTC.

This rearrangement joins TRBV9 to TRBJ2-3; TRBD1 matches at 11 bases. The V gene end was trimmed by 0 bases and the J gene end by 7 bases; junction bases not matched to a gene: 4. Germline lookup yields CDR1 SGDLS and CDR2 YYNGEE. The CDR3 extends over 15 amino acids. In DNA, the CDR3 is TGTGCCAGCAGCGTAGCTGGACAGGGGGCAAATACGCAGTATTTT. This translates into CASSVAGQGANTQYF.